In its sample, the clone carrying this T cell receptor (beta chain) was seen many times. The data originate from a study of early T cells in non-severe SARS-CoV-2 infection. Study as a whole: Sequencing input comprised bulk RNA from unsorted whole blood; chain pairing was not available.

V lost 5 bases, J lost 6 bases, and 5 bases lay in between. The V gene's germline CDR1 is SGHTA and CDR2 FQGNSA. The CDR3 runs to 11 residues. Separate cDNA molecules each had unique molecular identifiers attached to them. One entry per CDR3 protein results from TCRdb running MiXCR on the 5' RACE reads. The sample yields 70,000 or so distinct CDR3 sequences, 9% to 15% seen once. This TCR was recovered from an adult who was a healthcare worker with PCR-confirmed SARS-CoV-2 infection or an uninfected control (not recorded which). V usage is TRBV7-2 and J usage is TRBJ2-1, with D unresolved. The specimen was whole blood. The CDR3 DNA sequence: TGTGCCAGCAGCCCAGTCAATGAGCAGTTCTTC. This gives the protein CASSPVNEQFF.